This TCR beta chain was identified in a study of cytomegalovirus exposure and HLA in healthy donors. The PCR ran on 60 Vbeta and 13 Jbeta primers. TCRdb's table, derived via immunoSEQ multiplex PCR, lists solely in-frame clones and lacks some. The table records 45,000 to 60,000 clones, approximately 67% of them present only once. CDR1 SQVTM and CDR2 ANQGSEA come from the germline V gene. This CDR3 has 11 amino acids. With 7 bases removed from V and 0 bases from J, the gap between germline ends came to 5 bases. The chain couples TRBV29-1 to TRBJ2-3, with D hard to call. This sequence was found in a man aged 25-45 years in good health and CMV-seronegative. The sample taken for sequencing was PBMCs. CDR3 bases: TGCAGCGCGCTAAGCACAGATACGCAGTATTTT. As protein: CSALSTDTQYF.